This T cell receptor beta chain was sequenced during a study of cytomegalovirus exposure and HLA in healthy donors. Turning to the study itself: Most genotyped donors, 65% to 90% of 350 to 500, had Caucasian-associated genetic ancestry. Notes on the study in general: Segments of the TCR beta V type were, in most cases, productive about 90% or about 30% of the time in an earlier analysis. Per a later analysis, approximately 16,000 TCR beta sequences showed association with HLA alleles at 0.05 false discovery rate.

On this clone: As yet, its antigen is unknown.

The primer mix had 60 Vbeta and 13 Jbeta primers. TCRdb keeps only in-frame clones here, not all; method: immunoSEQ multiplex PCR. The table includes about 110,000 clones, about 86% detected once. V shed 7 bases, J shed 4 bases, and the junction held 9 bases outside the gene matches. Looked up from germline, CDR1 is LNHDA and CDR2 is SQIVND (reference sequence). The CDR3 length is 14 residues. At the time of sampling, donors were nominally healthy, though unrecorded immune exposures were likely. The chain combines TRBV19 with TRBJ1-2; 7 bases line up with TRBD1. The TCR originated in a woman aged 25 to 45 in good health and CMV-seronegative. Specimen: PBMCs. CDR3 bases: TGTGCCAGTACCCCGGAGGGGGCAAGCTATGGCTACACCTTC. Its protein is CASTPEGASYGYTF.